This passage covers 15 T cell receptor beta chains from one sample sequenced in a study of lymphopenia after photon versus proton radiotherapy. Assay used: immunoSEQ multiplex PCR; TCRdb lists only in-frame clones, some missing. This table holds about 18,000 clones, roughly 88% found once. The source material was peripheral blood, sampled from a patient treated with proton-based radiotherapy. The receptors shown here come from a man between 70 and 80 years old with pancreatic cancer.

The V call is TRBV29-1, the J call TRBJ1-2; D unclear. Germline-derived CDR1 and CDR2 are SQVTM and ANQGSEA. This CDR3 spans 12 amino acids. V lost 5 bases, J lost 6 bases, and 13 bases lay in between. The CDR3 here is CSVNSRNHGYTF. The CDR3 DNA follows: TGCAGCGTTAATTCCAGGAACCATGGCTACACCTTC.

The chain has TRBV25-1 and TRBJ2-7; 7 positions agree with TRBD1. This CDR3 contains 14 residues. Germline loops: CDR1 MGHDK, CDR2 SYGVNS. V gave up 1 base and J gave up 4 bases; unmatched junction bases: 4. The CDR3 coding sequence is TGTGCCAGCAGTGAATCCGGCAGGGGGTACGAGCAGTACTTC. Translation: CASSESGRGYEQYF.

This sequence joins TRBV11-2 and TRBJ1-1; 8 bases are shared with TRBD1. CDR1 SGHAT and CDR2 FQNNGV come from the germline V gene. The J segment lost 1 base and the V segment lost 8 bases, leaving 9 bases of the junction unmatched. The CDR3 consists of 15 residues. DNA for the CDR3: TGTGCCAGCGGGGAGTCGACAGGGGAGAACACTGAAGCTTTCTTT. This sequence encodes CASGESTGENTEAFF.

The V gene is TRBV4-1, the J gene TRBJ2-7, with D possibly being TRBD1 or TRBD2 (5 bases each). The ends were cut back, 3 bases at V and 1 base at J, with 13 bases in the middle. In germline, CDR1 is MGHRA, CDR2 YSYEKL. The CDR3 consists of 15 residues. The CDR3: CASSHPGAGSYEQYF. The CDR3, as DNA: TGCGCCAGCAGCCATCCCGGGGCAGGGTCCTACGAGCAGTACTTC.

The J gene is TRBJ2-5, the V gene TRBV11-2; 12 bases are a match to TRBD2. Germline values: CDR1 SGHAT, CDR2 FQNNGV. The CDR3 sequence is 17 residues long. J was trimmed by 7 bases and V by 3 bases; bases with no gene match: 12. CDR3 in DNA: TGTGCCAGCAGCTTTCTTAATCTAGCGGGGGGGCTCGGGACCCAGTACTTC. It specifies CASSFLNLAGGLGTQYF.

The V and J genes are TRBV2 and TRBJ2-5; D ambiguous. This CDR3 is 16 amino acids long. V lost 2 bases to trimming and J lost 5 bases, with 18 bases between them. CDR1 is SNHLY, CDR2 FYNNEI, per germline. CDR3 sequence: CASSEPELELSETQYF. As DNA, the CDR3 is TGTGCCAGCAGTGAACCGGAGCTAGAACTGTCGGAGACCCAGTACTTC.

This clone was seen a handful of times. The V call is TRBV7-9, the J call TRBJ1-1; D gene uncertain. V dropped 3 bases and J dropped 7 bases, with 15 bases sitting between them. Germline V lookup: CDR1 SEHNR, CDR2 FQNEAQ (reference sequence). The CDR3 loop spans 14 amino acids. The CDR3 loop reads CASSFRLYAGEAFF. CDR3 coding DNA: TGTGCCAGCAGCTTCAGGCTATATGCGGGTGAAGCTTTCTTT.

The J gene is TRBJ1-2, the V gene TRBV11-2, with a possible D match to TRBD1 (5 bases). Germline values: CDR1 SGHAT, CDR2 FQNNGV. The V and J ends lost 5 bases and 7 bases respectively, with 11 bases between them. The CDR3 spans 12 residues. CDR3 amino acids: CASSEAGVGYTF. The CDR3 DNA is TGTGCCAGCAGCGAGGCGGGGGTTGGCTACACCTTC.

The genes are TRBV19 and TRBJ1-5; a weak D match, TRBD1 (6 bases). This CDR3 has 15 residues. The V end lost 5 bases, the J end lost 2 bases, and 13 bases lay between the germline ends. Germline V CDR1 and CDR2: LNHDA, SQIVND (reference sequence). The CDR3 DNA is TGTGCCAGTAGTCCGCAACAGGGAGGCAATCAGCCCCAGCATTTT. Its translation: CASSPQQGGNQPQHF.

The rearrangement uses TRBV6-5 and TRBJ2-7; 8 nucleotides line up with TRBD1. The length of the CDR3 is 14 residues. Germline V CDR1 and CDR2: MNHEY, SVGAGI. V lost 6 bases and J lost 5; bases outside the gene matches: 9. CDR3 loop: CASRSDRASNEQYF. The CDR3 region has the DNA TGTGCCAGCAGATCGGACAGGGCCTCGAACGAGCAGTACTTC.

The chain is built from TRBV7-2 and TRBJ1-2, with D unresolved. Germline values: CDR1 SGHTA, CDR2 FQGNSA. This CDR3 comprises 15 residues. V lost 0 bases, J lost 0 bases, and 8 bases lay in between. CDR3 bases: TGTGCCAGCAGCTTAGCGGGCGCAGCTAACTATGGCTACACCTTC. It encodes CASSLAGAANYGYTF. The full variable domain, completed using reference TRBV7-2 and TRBJ1-2, is GAGVSQSPSNKVTEKGKDVELRCDPISGHTALYWYRQSLGQGLEFLIYFQGNSAPDKSGLPSDRFSAERTGGSVSTLTIQRTQQEDSAVYLCASSLAGAANYGYTFGSGTRLTVV.

The chain recombines TRBV11-3 with TRBJ2-5, with 14 positions matching TRBD2. The germline V gene encodes CDR1 SGHNT and CDR2 YENEEA. Trimming at V came to 4 bases and at J to 5 bases, leaving 3 bases not matched to a gene. This CDR3 is built from 15 residues. CDR3 bases: TGTGCCAGCAGCTACGGGACTAGCGGGAGTGAGACCCAGTACTTC. Translated: CASSYGTSGSETQYF.

The chain is built from TRBV11-1 and TRBJ1-1; 7 bases fit TRBD1. Germline assignment: CDR1 SGHAT and CDR2 FQDESV (reference sequence). This CDR3 region has 14 residues. V shed 4 bases and J 1 base; nucleotides not matched to a gene: 3. The CDR3 protein is CASSSGQQNTEAFF. The CDR3 DNA follows: TGTGCCAGCAGCTCGGGACAGCAGAACACTGAAGCTTTCTTT.

This chain connects TRBV7-6 to TRBJ1-2; 7 bases are shared with TRBD1. CDR1 is SGHVS, CDR2 FNYEAQ, per germline. The CDR3 length is 13 residues. With V trimmed by 5 bases and J by 2 bases, 2 bases remained unmatched. The CDR3: CASSRDSNYGYTF. In nucleotides, the CDR3 is TGTGCCAGCAGCAGGGACAGCAACTATGGCTACACCTTC.

This chain's CDR3 is CASSSGWNTGELFF. The CDR3 region has the DNA TGTGCCAGCAGTTCAGGCTGGAACACCGGGGAGCTGTTTTTT. The J gene is TRBJ2-2, the V gene TRBV6-5; D is ambiguous. Germline-derived CDR1 and CDR2 are MNHEY and SVGAGI. V was pared by 4 bases and J by 1 base, with 7 bases between. CDR3 size: 14 residues.